This T cell receptor (beta chain) was sequenced for a study of blood T cell repertoires in COVID-19. Germline CDR1 MGHRA, CDR2 YSYEKL. CDR3 size: 15 residues. Trimming pared 0 bases from V and 9 bases from J, leaving 14 bases between. Sequenced by immunoSEQ multiplex PCR; TCRdb stores in-frame clones only, minus some. The top ten hold just over 15% of the sample, which has about 97,000 clones, about 87% seen once. The chain carries TRBV4-1 and TRBJ2-2; D might be TRBD2 (5 bases). The origin of this receptor is a human donor in a cohort sampled during active COVID-19. The sequencing sample was made of peripheral blood. The CDR3 reads CASSQDGQSGRELFF. The DNA of the CDR3 is TGCGCCAGCAGCCAAGATGGCCAAAGCGGTCGGGAGCTGTTTTTT.